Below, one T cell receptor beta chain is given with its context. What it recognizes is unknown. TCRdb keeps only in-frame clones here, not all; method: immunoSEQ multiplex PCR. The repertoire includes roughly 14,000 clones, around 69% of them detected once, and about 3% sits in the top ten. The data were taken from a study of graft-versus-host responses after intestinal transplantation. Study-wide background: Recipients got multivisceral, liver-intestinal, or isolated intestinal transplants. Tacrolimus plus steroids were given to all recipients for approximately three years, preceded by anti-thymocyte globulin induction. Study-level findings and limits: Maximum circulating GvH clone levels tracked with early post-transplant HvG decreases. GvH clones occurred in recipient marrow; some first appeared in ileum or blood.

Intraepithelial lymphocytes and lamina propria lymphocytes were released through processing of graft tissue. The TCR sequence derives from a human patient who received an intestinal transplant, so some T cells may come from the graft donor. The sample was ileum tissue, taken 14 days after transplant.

CDR3 residues: CASSQDVTGGLNTEAFF. In DNA form, the CDR3 reads TGCGCCAGCAGCCAAGATGTAACAGGGGGTTTGAACACTGAAGCTTTCTTT. The chain recombines TRBV4-1 with TRBJ1-1; TRBD1 aligns across 8 bases. The CDR3 has 17 amino acids. From germline, CDR1 is MGHRA and CDR2 YSYEKL. V was clipped by 0 bases and J by 0 bases; unmatched bases: 6.